What follows are 20 T cell receptor beta chains derived from one specimen sequenced in a study of Ad26.COV2.S vaccination and SARS-CoV-2 variants. Sequencing was performed with immunoSEQ multiplex PCR; in TCRdb, only in-frame clones are kept and a portion is missing. This table holds about 390,000 clones, 80% to 90% found once. The sample's treatment: 19 received Ad26.COV2.S at low or high dose, single or two shots; 5 received placebo; per-sample allocation not given. The samples date from day 63 after the first vaccine or placebo injection. Material: peripheral blood, obtained in a trial of Ad26.COV2.S vaccine versus placebo. The receptors come from a person aged 18-60 years who received the Ad26.COV2.S COVID-19 vaccine or a placebo.

V and J are TRBV7-8 and TRBJ2-7; D is ambiguous. The germline V gene has CDR1 SGHVS and CDR2 FQNEAQ. Trimming took 0 bases from V and 6 from J, leaving 9 bases between them. The CDR3 consists of 13 residues. The CDR3 sequence is CASSLASGREQYF. The CDR3 region has the DNA TGTGCCAGCAGCTTAGCTAGTGGGCGCGAGCAGTACTTC.

This chain links TRBV28 with TRBJ1-2, with D unclear. Trimming left V 5 bases short and J 1 base short, with 8 bases between. Per the germline V gene, CDR1 is MDHEN and CDR2 is SYDVKM. CDR3 size: 13 residues. The CDR3 DNA sequence: TGTGCCAGCAGTAGGGAGGTTAACTATGGCTACACCTTC. As protein: CASSREVNYGYTF.

The rearrangement links TRBV4-1 to TRBJ1-2; TRBD1 is a possible D gene (6 bases). The CDR3 covers 14 residues. Trimming stripped 6 bases from V and 5 bases from J, with 16 bases between. Per the germline V gene, CDR1 is MGHRA and CDR2 is YSYEKL. The CDR3 DNA follows: TGCGCCAGCAGACCCGGGACAACCGCTTATGGCTACACCTTC. Amino acids: CASRPGTTAYGYTF.

CDR3 sequence reads: CASRDQETQYF. CDR3 DNA sequence: TGTGCCAGCAGGGATCAAGAGACCCAGTACTTC. The chain joins TRBV2 to TRBJ2-5, with D hard to call. The CDR3 runs to 11 residues. Germline CDR1 and CDR2: SNHLY and FYNNEI. V lost 6 bases and J 2 bases, leaving 4 bases between the germline ends.

The chain carries TRBV7-2 and TRBJ2-5; D remains unclear. Germline loops: CDR1 SGHTA, CDR2 FQGNSA. CDR3 length equals 14 residues. Trimming stripped 5 bases from V and 5 bases from J, with 15 bases between. The CDR3 here is CASSPASGEETQYF. In DNA form, the CDR3 reads TGTGCCAGCAGCCCCGCGAGTGGAGAGGAGACCCAGTACTTC.

The rearrangement joins TRBV19 to TRBJ1-2; possibly TRBD1 for D (5 bases). Looked up from germline, CDR1 is LNHDA and CDR2 is SQIVND (reference sequence). V lost 7 bases to trimming and J lost 4 bases, with 10 bases between them. The CDR3 spans 12 residues. This CDR3 is CASIDSLYGYTF. Written as DNA, the CDR3 is TGTGCCAGTATTGACAGCCTCTATGGCTACACCTTC.

This CDR3 is CASRGTVDQPQHF. DNA for the CDR3: TGCGCCAGCAGGGGGACAGTTGATCAGCCCCAGCATTTT. The rearrangement uses TRBV10-2 and TRBJ1-5, with TRBD1 identical over 7 bases. The germline V gene encodes CDR1 WSHSY and CDR2 SAAADI. J lost 5 bases, V lost 6 bases, and 4 bases had no gene match. The CDR3 is made up of 13 amino acids.

This sequence joins TRBV3-1 (or the pseudogene TRBV3-2) and TRBJ1-1; a possible D gene is TRBD1 (5 bases). The CDR3 is 15 residues long. The germline V gene encodes CDR1 LGHDT and CDR2 YNNKEL (reference sequence). The V gene lost 0 bases and the J gene lost 8 bases, with 16 bases spanning the gap. CDR3 in amino acids: CASSQDDWGDGEAFF. CDR3 sequence (DNA): TGTGCCAGCAGCCAAGATGATTGGGGGGATGGAGAAGCTTTCTTT.

This clone has only one observation. The J gene is TRBJ1-4, the V gene TRBV24-1; D gene uncertain. Trimming cost V 1 base and J 7 bases, with 9 bases left between them. In germline, CDR1 is KGHDR, CDR2 SFDVKD. The CDR3 is made up of 14 amino acids. The CDR3 loop is CATSDLWIPEKLFF. The CDR3 coding sequence is TGTGCCACCAGTGATTTATGGATACCTGAAAAACTGTTTTTT.

This chain joins TRBV11-3 and TRBJ1-2; weak D call: TRBD1 (6 bases). In germline, CDR1 is SGHNT, CDR2 YENEEA. Trimming pared 4 bases from V and 4 bases from J, leaving 10 bases between. CDR3 length: 13 residues. This chain's CDR3 is CASSSQGIYGYTF. CDR3 sequence (DNA): TGTGCCAGCAGCTCACAGGGTATCTATGGCTACACCTTC.

This rearrangement joins TRBV7-2 to TRBJ1-1; 7 positions agree with TRBD1. The CDR3 has 15 residues. Trimming took 5 bases from V and 1 from J; bases not matched to a gene: 7. Germline loops: CDR1 SGHTA, CDR2 FQGNSA. The CDR3 reads CASSTQGTGNTEAFF. As DNA, the CDR3 is TGTGCCAGCAGCACACAGGGGACGGGGAACACTGAAGCTTTCTTT. Complete variable domain (other parts from reference TRBV7-2 and TRBJ1-1): GAGVSQSPSNKVTEKGKDVELRCDPISGHTALYWYRQSLGQGLEFLIYFQGNSAPDKSGLPSDRFSAERTGGSVSTLTIQRTQQEDSAVYLCASSTQGTGNTEAFFGQGTRLTVV.

This rearrangement joins TRBV1 to TRBJ2-1. TRBV1 is tagged as a pseudogene. The CDR3 length is 12 residues. The CDR3 reads CTKGPAGVRQFF. The CDR3 region has the DNA TGCACCAAGGGGCCCGCCGGGGTTAGGCAGTTCTTC.

V and J are TRBV4-3 and TRBJ1-2, with 7 bases fitting TRBD1. This CDR3 contains 15 residues. V was pared by 0 bases and J by 5 bases, with 6 bases of the junction left unmatched. Germline lookup yields CDR1 LGHNA and CDR2 YSLEER. The CDR3 loop reads CASSQDQGGWYGYTF. Written as DNA, the CDR3 is TGCGCCAGCAGCCAAGATCAGGGGGGGTGGTATGGCTACACCTTC.

V usage is TRBV11-2 and J usage is TRBJ2-7, with D unresolved. V lost 1 base and J 0 bases, leaving 10 bases between the germline ends. Germline CDR1 reads SGHAT; CDR2 reads FQNNGV. CDR3 length equals 15 residues. The CDR3 loop reads CASSLGPLSSYEQYF. The CDR3 DNA reads as TGTGCCAGCAGCTTAGGTCCGCTGAGCTCCTACGAGCAGTACTTC.

The chain carries TRBV2 and TRBJ2-4, with D possibly being TRBD1 or TRBD2 (6 bases each). The germline V and J ends were trimmed by 3 bases and 12 bases, with 15 bases remaining between them. Germline V gene sequence: CDR1 SNHLY, CDR2 FYNNEI. This CDR3 spans 13 amino acids. The CDR3, as DNA: TGTGCCAGCAGTGATAGGGGGGAGAGAAATCAGTACTTC. Translated: CASSDRGERNQYF. The variable domain in full, completed from reference TRBV2 and TRBJ2-4, reads EPEVTQTPSHQVTQMGQEVILRCVPISNHLYFYWYRQILGQKVEFLVSFYNNEISEKSEIFDDQFSVERPDGSNFTLKIRSTKLEDSAMYFCASSDRGERNQYFGAGTRLSVL.

The J gene is TRBJ1-3, the V gene TRBV15; 7 bases agree with TRBD1. V lost 4 bases, J lost 6 bases, and 9 bases stayed unmatched. Germline V gene data show CDR1 as LNHNV and CDR2 as YYDKDF (reference sequence). There are 15 residues in the CDR3. CDR3 nucleotide sequence: TGTGCCACCAGCATTCTCCGGGGACAGTCAAACACCATATATTTT. Encoded protein: CATSILRGQSNTIYF.

The chain links TRBV27 to TRBJ2-1, with D possibly being TRBD2 (6 bases). Trimming took 3 bases from V and 7 from J, leaving 10 bases between them. Germline CDR1 and CDR2: MNHEY and SMNVEV (reference sequence). There are 13 residues in the CDR3. CDR3 nucleotide sequence: TGTGCCAGCAGTTTTGGGACTTCAAATGAGCAGTTCTTC. It codes for CASSFGTSNEQFF.

The J gene is TRBJ2-3, the V gene TRBV7-9; D assignment may be TRBD1 or TRBD2 (5 bases each). V was clipped by 5 bases and J by 4 bases, with 19 bases between them. Per germline, CDR1 SEHNR and CDR2 FQNEAQ (reference sequence). The CDR3 is 16 amino acids. DNA for the CDR3: TGTGCCAGCAGCCCCTCCGGGACCTTGGGGGCAGATACGCAGTATTTT. Its protein product is CASSPSGTLGADTQYF.

The V gene is TRBV28, the J gene TRBJ1-4; D call uncertain. Germline values: CDR1 MDHEN, CDR2 SYDVKM. V was shortened by 3 bases and J by 7 bases, with 9 bases between the two germline ends. CDR3 length: 13 residues. The CDR3 loop reads CASSFLGAEKLFF. For the CDR3, the DNA is TGTGCCAGCAGTTTTCTTGGCGCTGAAAAACTGTTTTTT.

The rearrangement links TRBV27 to TRBJ2-5; 7 bases fit TRBD2. The CDR3 loop spans 17 amino acids. CDR1 is MNHEY and CDR2 is SMNVEV in the germline V gene (reference sequence). Germline trimming cut 0 bases from V and 2 bases from J; bases unmatched to any gene: 9. CDR3 residues: CASSLSSGGGGQETQYF. The CDR3 nucleotides are TGTGCCAGCAGTTTATCGAGTGGGGGGGGAGGGCAAGAGACCCAGTACTTC.